The TCR beta chain under discussion was sequenced for a study of cytomegalovirus exposure and HLA in healthy donors. Study-level findings and limits: Some V segments, TRBV6-2 and TRBV6-3 among them, were indistinguishable and were therefore excluded.

From germline, CDR1 is KGHSH and CDR2 LQKENI. With 2 bases removed from V and 1 base from J, the gap between germline ends came to 11 bases. CDR3 length equals 15 residues. To note about this clone: Its antigen is currently unknown.

In the PCR, 60 Vbeta and 13 Jbeta primers were used. In the authors' methods: About 88 million unique TCR beta chains, about 11 million of them shared, were counted by a later analysis. Clones were sequenced by immunoSEQ multiplex PCR, and TCRdb holds only the in-frame ones, with some missing. That table gives V, J and clone size, and the DNA gave D and trimming. This table has 250,000 to 350,000 clones, roughly 80% appearing once. Sequenced: PBMCs. The origin of this receptor is a girl aged 2 to 9 in good health and CMV-seronegative. The chain carries TRBV18 and TRBJ1-1; possibly TRBD1 for D (5 bases). In DNA form, the CDR3 reads TGTGCCAGCTCACCATCCGGCAGGGAGAACACTGAAGCTTTCTTT. Translating it yields CASSPSGRENTEAFF. Full variable domain (rest looked up from reference TRBV18 and TRBJ1-1): NAGVMQNPRHLVRRRGQEARLRCSPMKGHSHVYWYRQLPEEGLKFMVYLQKENIIDESGMPKERFSAEFPKEGPSILRIQQVVRGDSAAYFCASSPSGRENTEAFFGQGTRLTVV.